What follows is one T cell receptor beta chain and its context. What it binds is unknown. Here immunoSEQ multiplex PCR was the method, and the copy in TCRdb shows in-frame clones only, minus some. Of about 78,000 clones in the sample, about 90% are singletons; the top ten hold under 3.5%. This CDR3 is 14 amino acids long. The V end lost 6 bases, the J end lost 5 bases, and 14 bases lay between the germline ends. Germline V gene lookup returns CDR1 SGHDT and CDR2 YYEEEE. This sample was included in a study of OX40 agonist ivuxolimab in advanced cancers. Study-wide findings and caveats: Those patients achieving a partial response at 0.1-3.0 mg/kg showed among the lowest clonal expansion. More expanded clones were found, on average, in CD8+ than in CD4+ T cells. Among some nonresponders, normalized T-cell clonal expansion was also low.

This sequence joins TRBV5-6 and TRBJ1-4; TRBD1 is a possible D gene (6 bases). Sample: CD4+ or CD8+ T cells sorted from blood, taken in a trial of the OX40 agonist ivuxolimab. The TCR was taken from an adult with an advanced solid tumor such as melanoma, head and neck, liver or kidney cancer. The CDR3 sequence: CASMDSPINEKLFF. As DNA, the CDR3 is TGTGCCAGCATGGACAGCCCCATAAATGAAAAACTGTTTTTT.